These 32 T cell receptor beta chains came from one sample sequenced in a study of blood T cell repertoires in COVID-19 (dated by TCRdb to about 2020). Preparation of the library involved the immunoSEQ multiplex PCR assay. Held by TCRdb, this immuneACCESS table contains in-frame sequences only and omits some clones. Under half of the omission traces to an unresolved V gene where checked; the cause of the rest is unknown. A total of about 80,000 clones appear in this sample, over 70% of them only once. The top ten hold roughly 15% of the sample. Input material: peripheral blood. These receptors originate from a human donor in a cohort sampled during active COVID-19.

The CDR3 here is CASSLQAGTISLEQYF. The CDR3 DNA reads as TGTGCCAGCAGTTTACAGGCAGGGACTATCTCCCTCGAGCAGTACTTC. The J gene is TRBJ2-7, the V gene TRBV7-8, with TRBD2 identical over 7 bases. Losses at the gene ends were 6 bases for V and 6 bases for J; bases not matched to a gene: 17. The germline V gene encodes CDR1 SGHVS and CDR2 FQNEAQ. The CDR3 loop spans 16 amino acids.

This chain joins TRBV10-3 and TRBJ2-3, with 8 bases matching TRBD1. The germline V gene has CDR1 ENHRY and CDR2 SYGVKD. The ends lost 6 bases at V and 0 bases at J; junction bases unmatched: 5. This CDR3 is built from 15 residues. The CDR3 DNA follows: TGTGCCATCAGGCCAGGGGGCCTGAGCACAGATACGCAGTATTTT. It specifies CAIRPGGLSTDTQYF.

In DNA, the CDR3 is TGTGCCAGCAGCTTGGACGGACAGTTCTACGAGCAGTACGTC. This sequence encodes CASSLDGQFYEQYV. V and J are TRBV5-4 and TRBJ2-7; the D gene is possibly TRBD1 (6 bases). Germline values: CDR1 SGHNT, CDR2 YYREEE (reference sequence). V was cut by 0 bases and J by 3 bases, with 10 bases left in between. This CDR3 is built from 14 residues.

This clone was observed a handful of times. The rearrangement links TRBV6-4 to TRBJ1-6; 8 nucleotides line up with TRBD1. Germline V CDR1 and CDR2: MRHNA, SNTAGT. CDR3 length: 13 residues. J gave up 10 bases and V 5 bases, and 4 bases lay outside the gene matches. CDR3 amino acids: CASSSDRESPLHF. The CDR3 DNA is TGTGCCAGCAGTTCGGACAGGGAATCACCCCTCCACTTT.

CDR3 nucleotides: TGTGCCAGCAGTTTAATGGAGGAAATCCCAAATCAGCCCCAGCATTTT. This codes for CASSLMEEIPNQPQHF. This chain uses TRBV28 with TRBJ1-5; no clear D. Germline CDR1 is MDHEN and CDR2 is SYDVKM. The CDR3 length is 16 residues. V lost 2 bases and J 4 bases, leaving 15 bases between the germline ends.

This clone was counted a few times. V and J are TRBV6-1 and TRBJ2-1; 9 bases are a match to TRBD1. Trimming at V came to 3 bases and at J to 6 bases, leaving 9 bases not matched to a gene. Per the germline V gene, CDR1 is MNHNS and CDR2 is SASEGT. This CDR3 has 16 residues. CDR3 DNA sequence: TGTGCCAGCAGTGACCAACCGGGACAGGGTCTCAATGAGCAGTTCTTC. Encoded protein: CASSDQPGQGLNEQFF.

This CDR3 is CASRQGAFDEQYV. The CDR3 region has the DNA TGCGCCAGCAGACAGGGGGCTTTCGACGAGCAGTACGTC. The chain joins TRBV5-1 to TRBJ2-7; 9 bases fit TRBD1. Germline V gene lookup returns CDR1 SGHRS and CDR2 YFSETQ. Losses at the gene ends were 5 bases for V and 5 bases for J; bases not matched to a gene: 5. The CDR3 has 13 amino acids.

The chain combines TRBV21-1 with TRBJ1-1; TRBD1, the table's D call, lacks a check against the DNA. TRBV21-1 is a recognized pseudogene. CDR3 length equals 14 residues. The CDR3 region is CASSKVPRGTEAFF. For the CDR3, the DNA is TGTGCCAGCAGCAAAGTTCCCAGGGGCACTGAAGCTTTCTTT.

The chain is built from TRBV4-1 and TRBJ1-1; maybe TRBD1 (6 bases). Between the trimmed V and J ends, which lost 1 base and 3 bases, there was a span of 12 bases. The CDR3 has 15 residues. The germline gives CDR1 MGHRA, CDR2 YSYEKL. The CDR3 reads CASSQGTGLDTEAFF. CDR3 DNA: TGCGCCAGCAGCCAAGGTACAGGGCTGGACACTGAAGCTTTCTTT.

V usage is TRBV4-2 and J usage is TRBJ2-3; D may be TRBD2 (6 bases). The CDR3 loop spans 13 amino acids. Trimming cost V 4 bases and J 6 bases, with 11 bases left between them. CDR1 is LGHNA, CDR2 YNFKEQ, per germline. In nucleotides, the CDR3 is TGTGCCAGCAGCCGGGGTGGGGGGGATACGCAGTATTTT. It translates to CASSRGGGDTQYF.

V gene TRBV12-2 combines with J gene TRBJ2-7; the listed D gene, TRBD1, was not tested against the DNA. TRBV12-2 is a pseudogene segment. CDR3 length equals 14 residues. CDR3 DNA sequence: TGTGCAAGTCGCCTAGATTCAGATTCTCACGAGCAGTACTTC. Translated: CASRLDSDSHEQYF.

The chain carries TRBV7-2 and TRBJ1-6; D call uncertain. The V end was cut by 5 bases, the J end by 4 bases, with 12 bases between. CDR3 length: 15 residues. Germline lookup yields CDR1 SGHTA and CDR2 FQGNSA. The chain's CDR3 is CASSGGGFYNSPLHF. In DNA form, the CDR3 reads TGTGCCAGCAGCGGTGGAGGATTTTATAATTCACCCCTCCACTTT.

This chain joins TRBV4-3 and TRBJ1-1, with D uncertain. V was pared by 1 base and J by 0 bases, with 9 bases between. The germline V gene encodes CDR1 LGHNA and CDR2 YSLEER. This CDR3 has 15 amino acids. CDR3 sequence (DNA): TGCGCCAGCAGCCAAGTTAACAGTATGAACACTGAAGCTTTCTTT. Its translation is CASSQVNSMNTEAFF.

CDR3 coding DNA: TGTGCCAGCAGCTTAGACGCGAACACCATATATTTT. It translates to CASSLDANTIYF. The chain links TRBV7-8 to TRBJ1-3; no definite D call. The CDR3 loop spans 12 amino acids. Between the trimmed V and J ends, which lost 1 base and 7 bases, there was a span of 5 bases. Germline V CDR1 and CDR2: SGHVS, FQNEAQ.

This clone appeared a single time. The rearrangement links TRBV7-2 to TRBJ1-1; perhaps TRBD1 as D (5 bases). V lost 5 bases, J lost 6 bases, and 16 bases lay in between. There are 14 residues in the CDR3. Germline V gives CDR1 SGHTA, CDR2 FQGNSA. The CDR3 DNA sequence: TGTGCCAGCAGCCCATCGGCACGGGGGGCTGAAGCTTTCTTT. Encoded protein: CASSPSARGAEAFF.

This clone has only a few counts. The chain carries TRBV30 and TRBJ1-1; D is uncertain. V was clipped by 5 bases and J by 0 bases, with 7 bases between them. The CDR3 loop spans 12 amino acids. CDR1 is GTSNPN and CDR2 is SVGIG in the germline V gene (reference sequence). The CDR3 loop is CAWAPLNTEAFF. CDR3 in DNA: TGTGCCTGGGCGCCTTTGAACACTGAAGCTTTCTTT.

The chain is built from TRBV6-5 and TRBJ2-2, with 7 bases aligning to TRBD2. The CDR3 consists of 16 residues. After removal of 0 bases from V and 5 bases from J, the junction contained 6 bases not matched to a gene. The V gene's germline CDR1 is MNHEY and CDR2 SVGAGI. DNA for the CDR3: TGTGCCAGCAGTTACTCGGCGGGAGTACATACCGGGGAGCTGTTTTTT. It codes for CASSYSAGVHTGELFF.

The CDR3 coding sequence is TGTGCCAGCACCTACACTAGCGGGCAGGGAGCCCAGTACTTC. Protein product: CASTYTSGQGAQYF. The chain joins TRBV7-9 to TRBJ2-5; 9 bases agree with TRBD2. The junction had 12 bases not matched to a gene; V was cut back by 7 bases and J by 9 bases. The CDR3 has 14 amino acids. Per germline, CDR1 SEHNR and CDR2 FQNEAQ (reference sequence).

This clone was counted a few times. This chain connects TRBV13 to TRBJ2-7; TRBD1 agrees at 9 bases. The germline CDR1 and CDR2 sequences are PRHDT and FYEKMQ (reference sequence). The CDR3 covers 15 residues. The ends lost 4 bases at V and 4 bases at J; junction bases unmatched: 8. CDR3 sequence (DNA): TGTGCCAGCAGCTGGGCGACAGGGGGTTTATACGAGCAGTACGTC. Amino acids: CASSWATGGLYEQYV.

The chain employs TRBV19 and TRBJ2-3; tentative D call: TRBD1 (6 bases). V was clipped by 6 bases and J by 4 bases, with 11 bases between them. This CDR3 has 13 residues. Germline V gives CDR1 LNHDA, CDR2 SQIVND (reference sequence). The CDR3 spells CASRASGADTQYF. The DNA of the CDR3 is TGTGCCAGTAGGGCCTCAGGGGCAGATACGCAGTATTTT. Full variable domain (remainder filled in from reference TRBV19 and TRBJ2-3): DGGITQSPKYLFRKEGQNVTLSCEQNLNHDAMYWYRQDPGQGLRLIYYSQIVNDFQKGDIAEGYSVSREKKESFPLTVTSAQKNPTAFYLCASRASGADTQYFGPGTRLTVL.

This chain links TRBV5-1 with TRBJ2-5, with D perhaps TRBD1 (6 bases). CDR1 is SGHRS, CDR2 YFSETQ, per germline. V lost 2 bases and J 5 bases, leaving 13 bases between the germline ends. The CDR3 has 14 residues. The CDR3 bases are TGCGCCAGCAGCTTCCAGGGGACCCGTGAGACCCAGTACTTC. Its protein is CASSFQGTRETQYF. Together with reference TRBV5-1 and TRBJ2-5, the CDR3 gives the full variable domain: KAGVTQTPRYLIKTRGQQVTLSCSPISGHRSVSWYQQTPGQGLQFLFEYFSETQRNKGNFPGRFSGRQFSNSRSEMNVSTLELGDSALYLCASSFQGTRETQYFGPGTRLLVL.

This rearrangement joins TRBV27 to TRBJ2-7, with TRBD1 matching over 8 bases. The junction had 3 bases not matched to a gene; V was cut back by 5 bases and J by 3 bases. Germline assignment: CDR1 MNHEY and CDR2 SMNVEV (reference sequence). The CDR3 extends over 13 amino acids. The CDR3 is CASSLDRVYEQYF. The CDR3 DNA reads TGTGCCAGCAGTCTGGACAGGGTCTACGAGCAGTACTTC.

The chain combines TRBV27 with TRBJ1-6; D is ambiguous. Germline CDR1 reads MNHEY; CDR2 reads SMNVEV (reference sequence). V lost 5 bases and J 6 bases, leaving 8 bases between the germline ends. This CDR3 is built from 13 residues. The CDR3 is CASSLIPNSPLHF. The CDR3 DNA sequence: TGTGCCAGCAGTCTTATTCCTAATTCACCCCTCCACTTT.

This chain joins TRBV7-2 and TRBJ1-3; no clear D gene. CDR1 SGHTA and CDR2 FQGNSA come from the germline V gene. Trimming cost V 4 bases and J 0 bases, with 10 bases left between them. This CDR3 is built from 15 residues. Here the CDR3 DNA reads TGTGCCAGCAGCTCCGACGGGAACTCTGGAAACACCATATATTTT. It specifies CASSSDGNSGNTIYF.

This clone was detected only a few times. In the same sample, other DNA sequences code for this CDR3. The chain has TRBV7-6 and TRBJ2-7, with D perhaps matching TRBD1 (6 bases). The ends were cut back, 1 base at V and 0 bases at J, with 7 bases in the middle. The CDR3 sequence is 14 residues long. From germline, CDR1 is SGHVS and CDR2 FNYEAQ. Here the CDR3 reads CASSLGQDSYEQYF. CDR3 in DNA: TGTGCCAGCAGCTTAGGACAGGACTCCTACGAGCAGTACTTC.

The chain joins TRBV27 to TRBJ2-1, with TRBD2 matching over 10 bases. V lost 5 bases and J lost 9; bases outside the gene matches: 13. The CDR3 contains 16 residues. CDR1 is MNHEY and CDR2 is SMNVEV in the germline V gene (reference sequence). The CDR3 DNA is TGTGCCAGCAGTCCGACGCTAGCGGGAGTGTTTGTTGAGCAGTTCTTC. This translates into CASSPTLAGVFVEQFF.

This clone showed up just a few times. CDR3 in amino acids: CASSIDGLAIPEQFF. In DNA, the CDR3 is TGTGCCAGTAGTATAGACGGACTAGCGATTCCTGAGCAGTTCTTC. The chain couples TRBV19 to TRBJ2-1; 9 nucleotides line up with TRBD2. In germline, CDR1 is LNHDA, CDR2 SQIVND (reference sequence). V dropped 0 bases and J dropped 9; count of bases not matched to a gene: 6. This CDR3 has 15 residues.

This rearrangement joins TRBV12-3 or TRBV12-4 to TRBJ2-3; D is uncertain. V was clipped by 3 bases and J by 3 bases, with 4 bases between them. The CDR3 loop spans 12 amino acids. The DNA for the CDR3 is TGTGCCAGCAGTTTTAGTACAGATACGCAGTATTTT. This encodes CASSFSTDTQYF.

The chain recombines TRBV9 with TRBJ2-7; weak D call: TRBD1 (6 bases). The germline CDR1 and CDR2 sequences are SGDLS and YYNGEE. This CDR3 spans 15 amino acids. V dropped 6 bases and J dropped 5 bases, with 21 bases sitting between them. This CDR3 reads CASTVLQGLLNEQYF. CDR3 coding DNA: TGTGCCAGCACCGTTCTACAGGGTCTCTTAAACGAGCAGTACTTC.

As regards this clone: The germline gene is not matched at one end of the junction; a read error may be the cause. CDR3: CASTLRHPLIAGNTIYF. CDR3 DNA sequence: TGTGCCAGCACCTTGAGACACCCGCTAATTGCGGGAAACACCATATATTTT. This rearrangement joins TRBV5-4 to TRBJ1-3; D uncertain. The CDR3 is 17 amino acids. CDR1 is SGHNT and CDR2 is YYREEE in the germline V gene (reference sequence).

The chain uses TRBV10-3 and TRBJ2-3; 8 nucleotides match TRBD2. Germline loops: CDR1 ENHRY, CDR2 SYGVKD. The CDR3 runs 16 residues. The trim removed 0 bases at V and 6 bases at J, leaving 8 bases unmatched. CDR3 nucleotides: TGTGCCATCAGTGAGTCTCCCGGGGGGGGGTACGATACGCAGTATTTT. Translated: CAISESPGGGYDTQYF.

CDR3 DNA sequence: TGTGCCAGCAGTTTATCTCAGGCCAATCAGCCCCAGCATTTT. Protein sequence: CASSLSQANQPQHF. This chain connects TRBV27 to TRBJ1-5; no firm D call. Germline V lookup: CDR1 MNHEY, CDR2 SMNVEV (reference sequence). V lost 0 bases and J lost 3, with 6 bases in between. CDR3 length equals 14 residues.